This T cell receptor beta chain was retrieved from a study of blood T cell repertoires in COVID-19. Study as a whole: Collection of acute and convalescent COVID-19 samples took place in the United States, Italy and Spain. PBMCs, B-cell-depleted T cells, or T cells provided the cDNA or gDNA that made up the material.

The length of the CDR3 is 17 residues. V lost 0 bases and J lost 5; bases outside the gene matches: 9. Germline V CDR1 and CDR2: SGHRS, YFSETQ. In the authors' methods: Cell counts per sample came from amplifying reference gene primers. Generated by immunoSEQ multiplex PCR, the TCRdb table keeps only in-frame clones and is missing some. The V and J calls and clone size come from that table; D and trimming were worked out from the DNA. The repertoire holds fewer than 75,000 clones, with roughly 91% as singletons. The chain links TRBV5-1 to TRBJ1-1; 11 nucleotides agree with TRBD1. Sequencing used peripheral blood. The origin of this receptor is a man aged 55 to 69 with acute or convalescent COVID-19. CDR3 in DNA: TGCGCCAGCAGCTTGGTACCCGGGACAGGGGGAAGGACTGAAGCTTTCTTT. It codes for CASSLVPGTGGRTEAFF.